What follows describes a single T cell receptor (beta chain). Its binding antigen is unknown. Qualities for individual bases were not recorded, and no much larger clone is one base off. The entry originates in a study of cytomegalovirus exposure and HLA in healthy donors (dated by TCRdb to about 2017). Background for the entire study: An earlier analysis of fewer than 750 of the donors reported 250 to 300 Gb of sequence data and 117 million unique TCR beta sequences obtained from 180 million or so T cells. High-throughput TCR immunosequencing, statistical association of individual TCRs with disease status, and machine learning were combined to predict cytomegalovirus infection status. Among about 410 genotyped donors of the cohort, an average of approximately 240,000 unique TCR beta nucleotide sequences was sequenced per donor, of which about 19% were non-productive. A later genetic analysis took genome-wide SNP genotypes for about three fifths of the 666 donors and used that subset as a discovery cohort. Rather than drawing on any new phenotypic data, the later analysis identified candidate immune exposures from TCR beta sequences and the way those sequences occurred across donors. The study aimed to test whether signatures of past pathogen exposure could be identified by cataloging public T cell receptors. Around 320 gigabases of sequencing data and 78 million or so unique TCR sequences were included in an early release covering about 620 HLA-typed donors. About 5 DR-DQ haplotypes were handled as single units for association and clustering, since linkage in the cohort was strong. Donor age, sex, ethnicity and CMV serostatus were compiled alongside the repertoire data. An earlier analysis of around 580 of the donors used high-throughput TCR beta sequencing to judge whether each TCR beta V gene segment behaved as functional or pseudogenic. The number of typed donors differed by locus: roughly 629-630 for A, B, C, DRB1 and DQB1; approximately 520 for DQA1; some 590 for DPA1; and some 470 for DPB1. All discovery cohort repertoires had been generated using a single sequencing platform. In addition to the first cohort of 666 subjects, a separate validation cohort of approximately 130 different subjects was used. HLA typing included class I and class II loci at four-digit resolution. The study used immunosequencing to profile the T cell repertoires of approximately 640 subjects and linked those repertoires to cytomegalovirus serostatus. Of the roughly 400 genotyped donors, approximately 80% fell in the genetic ancestry cluster associated with self-reported Caucasian donors. To study patterns of TCR occurrence, a later analysis re-analyzed previously published TCR beta repertoires from 666 donors and added high-resolution HLA genotyping. On the study overall, not on this receptor specifically: This cohort had only TCR beta chains sequenced, and the lack of alpha or paired-chain data limited which features could be detected. In a later analysis, most CMV-associated TCR beta chains were found to appear HLA-restricted, with HLA associations seemingly driven largely by CMV exposure. The presence/absence analyses assumed that sequencing depth was roughly uniform across donors, and that assumption may not be true. When HLA alleles, especially DR and DQ, strongly co-occurred, TCR associations were difficult to assign to individual alleles. Several of the top co-occurrence clusters appeared to be linked to parvovirus B19, influenza, CMV and Epstein-Barr virus, according to a later analysis. The earlier analysis of 587 of the donors excluded over 15 rarely observed V segments, including chromosome 9 orphons, because counts were too low. A later genetic analysis associated a missense DCLRE1C variant with V-gene and J-gene trimming of TCR beta chains, and an independent cohort replicated the association. Specific HLA alleles were associated with 16,951 TCR beta sequences at a false discovery rate of 0.05 in a later analysis. According to the authors, the approach could potentially be generalized to other disease states and immunological phenotypes. Linkage disequilibrium might explain the correlated functional status among segregating V segments, but an unknown experimental factor could not be excluded. The study gave a list of over 150 TCR beta chains associated with cytomegalovirus. Compared with the roughly 700-donor mean, donors in an Asian-associated ancestry cluster had fewer N-insertions in productive TCRs, according to a later genetic analysis. A cluster of highly shared sequence variants was judged likely to represent a technical artifact of the sequencing pipeline. In a later analysis, TCR association rates were found to vary across HLA loci, with the most associated TCRs seen for DRB1 alleles and the fewest for HLA-C alleles. A further reported finding was that TCR beta sequences accurately predicted the HLA-A and HLA-B alleles for most subjects in the first cohort. Because HLA typing was missing for some donors at each locus, association tests included only the typed subset. Cytomegalovirus status was reported to be diagnosed by the classifier with high specificity and sensitivity in both the original and validation cohorts. Broadly in line with IMGT annotations, most TCR beta V segments showed up in productive rearrangements about 87% or about 30% of the time in an earlier analysis of a few hundred of the donors. A few of the identified cytomegalovirus-associated TCR beta chains were confirmed in vitro to be specific for cytomegalovirus antigens. The only immune exposure information available for the cohort was CMV serostatus. While some public TCRs were present in many individuals, most TCR sequences turned up only very rarely across donors. In a later analysis, HLA-associated TCR beta chains were found to be more clonally expanded and to have lower generation probabilities than equally common non-associated chains.

The cohort consisted of approximately 670 healthy bone marrow donors. At the time of sampling, all cohort members were nominally healthy, though unrecorded immune exposures were likely present. The donor tested CMV seropositive, placing the donor among the 289 seropositive members of the cohort. A peripheral blood sample was provided by each donor, and peripheral blood mononuclear cells were used for TCR beta sequencing. The Qiagen DNeasy Blood Extraction Kit was used to extract genomic DNA from the blood cell samples. The library relied on the immunoSEQ multiplex PCR assay. A mixture of 60 forward primers for TCR Vbeta segments and 13 reverse primers for TCR Jbeta segments was used in the multiplex PCR. The CDR3 region of rearranged TCR beta genes was amplified from genomic DNA with a multiplex PCR assay. Amplified TCR beta libraries were sequenced as 87-base-pair reads on the Illumina HiSeq System. The original pipeline was this. Across the roughly 670 repertoires, a later analysis counted around 80 million unique TCR beta chains, 9.5 million to 12 million of which were shared by at least two donors. To remove PCR and sequencing errors, raw reads were error-corrected and collapsed into unique sequences using a nearest-neighbor algorithm that merged closely related sequences. V, D and J gene segments were assigned by aligning CDR3 sequences to IMGT reference sequences. For a sequence to be retained, at least a six-nucleotide match to both a V gene segment and a J gene segment was required. A rearrangement counted as productive if the CDR3 had no stop codons and remained in frame with V and J, and every other rearrangement counted as non-productive. CDR3 was defined by IMGT convention, running from the second conserved V-encoded cysteine to the conserved J-encoded phenylalanine. The earlier analysis of about 610 of the donors excluded sequences that lacked an unambiguous match to a single V gene segment. An earlier analysis of 550 to 650 of the donors classified V segments as functional when productive rearrangements were above 56.7% and as segregating when the standard deviation between donors was above 5%. To diagnose cytomegalovirus status from the catalog of TCR beta chain sequences, a statistical classification framework was built. A later analysis assigned V and J genes by comparing TCR nucleotide sequences with IMGT/GENE-DB human TR gene sequences. In a later analysis, CDR3 sequences and most-parsimonious VDJ recombination scenarios were assigned using the TCRdist pipeline. In a later analysis, each TCR beta chain was defined by its CDR3 amino acid sequence together with its V-gene family, and reads lacking a unique V-gene family were excluded. To address suspected cross-contamination and a sequencing artifact, a later analysis removed 592 highly shared, low-generation-probability nucleotide sequences. A later analysis calculated a clonal expansion index for each public chain from normalized within-repertoire ranks of inferred template counts. In a later analysis, generation probabilities were computed with a VDJ recombination model fitted to out-of-frame rearrangements, and the resulting probabilities were checked against IGoR. Hypergeometric tests were used in a later analysis to score TCR-TCR, TCR-HLA and TCR-CMV co-occurrence, with a repertoire-size bias correction applied to the TCR pairs. A later analysis estimated false discovery rates by permuting HLA or CMV assignments 20 times. In a later analysis, co-occurring TCRs were grouped with DBSCAN, and TCRdist sequence similarity was added when clustering was performed within HLA-allele-positive subsets. Repertoires with fewer than 30,000 or more than 120,000 public chains, plus five repertoires with anomalous nucleotide sharing, were excluded from co-occurrence clustering. TCRdb took this table from immuneACCESS and kept in-frame rearrangements with V and J called. Such tables lack part of the clones; where checked against another copy, unresolved V genes explain under half of the gap, and the rest is unexplained. V and J calls and clone size are given by that table; D and trimming were obtained from the DNA. The sample records more than 150,000 clones, 65% to 85% of which are singletons. The ten largest account for around 1.4% of the sample.

The sequencing input was PBMCs. The TCR was taken from a girl between 10 and 17 years old in good health and CMV-seropositive.

The nucleotide sequence reads TGTGCCAGCAGTGACCCCGGTGAGGGAGGATCAAATCAGCCCCAGCATTTT. Translation gives CASSDPGEGGSNQPQHF. The chain links TRBV6-4 with TRBJ1-5; no D segment can be confidently identified. V is cut by 2 bases and J by 4 bases, and the space between the germline ends is 18 bases. The cysteine opens and the phenylalanine closes a CDR3 of 17 amino acids. The CDR3 DNA has 51 bases and is translated from base 1. CDR1 and CDR2 were assigned from the germline V gene as MRHNA and SNTAGT.